The present T cell receptor beta chain was sequenced within a study of T cell repertoires in cytomegalovirus infection (dated by TCRdb to about 2019). Looking at the study overall: The peptide stimulations were aimed at well-studied HLA-B-restricted epitopes as well as recently identified HLA-C-restricted CMV epitopes, whose presentation resists viral immunomodulation. Donor HLA type was relevant to the analysis, as public TCR beta signatures indicated carriage of CMV infection together with the matching HLA type. Results and caveats for the whole study, not just this receptor: Carriers of CMV infection plus the relevant HLA type were discriminated by the cumulative frequency of public TCR beta family members in the study cohort and in an independent roughly 320-donor cohort. The ex vivo response was dominated by HLA-C-restricted CMV-specific TCR beta clonotypes, which also provided the single most frequent clonotype in two of eight donors.

This clonotype turned up a few times. Its antigen is not yet known. No base-level quality is on record; no much larger clone is a single base apart. The treatment or condition label, read with the paper, signifies: in vitro stimulation with specific CMV peptide epitopes to enrich CMV-specific T cells. TCRdb records Illumina HiSeq 1500 as the sequencer. The public sequencing data were trimmed at Q25 with fastp and processed into clonotypes with MiXCR by TCRdb, which kept only in-frame beta chains. Each entry merges the rows of one CDR3 protein and shows their most common DNA and genes. Here the sample has about 85,000 distinct CDR3 sequences; approximately 46% occur a single time. The top ten hold over 90% of the sample. The germline V gene (reference sequence) gives CDR1 as DFQATT and CDR2 as SNEGSKA. Between the V and J ends, shortened by 3 bases and 3 bases respectively, the junction contains 8 bases. From cysteine to phenylalanine, the CDR3 is 12 amino acids long. Only the CDR3 region is kept as DNA, spanning 36 bases read in frame from base 1.

The source of this sequence is a human donor in good health (CMV status not recorded). Some clones in this sample may be carry-over from other donors' samples. The chain couples TRBV20-1 to TRBJ1-1, with the D gene not clear enough to name. Sequenced material: CD8+ T cells from cultured PBMCs, taken from culture after CMV antigen stimulation. The CDR3 region reads CSASVGDTEAFF. The DNA sequence is given as TGCAGTGCTAGTGTCGGGGACACTGAAGCTTTCTTT.